One sample yielded the 18 T cell receptor beta chains listed below, sequenced in a study of control samples from healthy donors and cancer patients. Only in-frame clones appear in the TCRdb table, and some are missing; sequencing was by immunoSEQ multiplex PCR. The sample lists around 50,000 clones, 89% seen once, with roughly 1.4% in the top ten. Sequencing used PBMCs. The receptors stem from a middle-aged man with colorectal cancer.

This rearrangement joins TRBV27 to TRBJ2-1, with a possible D match to TRBD1 (6 bases). Germline assignment: CDR1 MNHEY and CDR2 SMNVEV (reference sequence). The germline V and J ends were trimmed by 4 bases and 0 bases, with 13 bases remaining between them. The CDR3 consists of 16 residues. The CDR3 sequence: CASSSIRGSSYNEQFF. The CDR3 DNA reads TGTGCCAGCAGTTCTATCAGGGGTAGCTCCTACAATGAGCAGTTCTTC.

This clone was seen a handful of times. The chain has TRBV5-6 and TRBJ2-5; tentatively, D is TRBD1 (6 bases). The CDR3 loop spans 13 amino acids. Germline assignment: CDR1 SGHDT and CDR2 YYEEEE. V lost 4 bases to trimming and J lost 2 bases, with 9 bases between them. The CDR3 DNA sequence: TGTGCCAGCAGCCTAGGACAGCAAGAGACCCAGTACTTC. This encodes CASSLGQQETQYF.

The chain employs TRBV19 and TRBJ2-6; TRBD1 might be the D (6 bases). The CDR3 runs to 13 residues. V lost 11 bases, J lost 0 bases, and 8 bases lay in between. Germline loops: CDR1 LNHDA, CDR2 SQIVND (reference sequence). The CDR3 region has the DNA TGTGCCGGGGGCTACTCTGGGGCCAACGTCCTGACTTTC. Translated: CAGGYSGANVLTF. The variable domain in full, with the rest retrieved from reference TRBV19 and TRBJ2-6, is DGGITQSPKYLFRKEGQNVTLSCEQNLNHDAMYWYRQDPGQGLRLIYYSQIVNDFQKGDIAEGYSVSREKKESFPLTVTSAQKNPTAFYLCAGGYSGANVLTFGAGSRLTVL.

V usage is TRBV27 and J usage is TRBJ2-7, with 7 bases identical to TRBD2. V was pared by 5 bases and J by 3 bases, with 22 bases of the junction left unmatched. There are 19 residues in the CDR3. Germline loops: CDR1 MNHEY, CDR2 SMNVEV (reference sequence). For the CDR3, the DNA is TGTGCCAGCAGTCGCCTCTCTAGCGGCCACCGACCGAAACGCTACGAGCAGTACTTC. This codes for CASSRLSSGHRPKRYEQYF.

The rearrangement joins TRBV12-3 or TRBV12-4 to TRBJ1-2, with a weak D call TRBD1 (5 bases). Trimming stripped 6 bases from V and 4 bases from J, with 12 bases between. The CDR3 extends over 13 amino acids. The CDR3 DNA is TGTGCCAGCAGCTTAAGGGGAATCTATGGCTACACCTTC. Translated: CASSLRGIYGYTF.

V gene TRBV18 combines with J gene TRBJ2-5, with 9 bases identical to TRBD1. CDR3 length equals 16 residues. CDR1 and CDR2 (germline): KGHSH, LQKENI. The ends lost 2 bases at V and 7 bases at J; junction bases unmatched: 11. The CDR3, as DNA: TGTGCCAGCTCACCAACGGGGACAGGGATCGGGGGGACCCAGTACTTC. Translated, it gives CASSPTGTGIGGTQYF.

The J gene is TRBJ1-1, the V gene TRBV19; a weak D match, TRBD1 (5 bases). CDR1 is LNHDA, CDR2 SQIVND, per germline (reference sequence). The germline V and J ends were trimmed by 5 bases and 1 base, with 11 bases remaining between them. The CDR3 extends over 14 amino acids. The CDR3: CASSPLQENTEAFF. The CDR3 coding sequence is TGTGCCAGTAGTCCCCTACAGGAGAACACTGAAGCTTTCTTT.

This sequence joins TRBV5-1 and TRBJ2-7, with D possibly matching TRBD2 (5 bases). CDR1 SGHRS and CDR2 YFSETQ come from the germline V gene. The CDR3 covers 18 residues. With 0 bases removed from V and 1 base from J, the gap between germline ends came to 20 bases. In nucleotides, the CDR3 is TGCGCCAGCAGCTTGGCCGTTTCGGTAGGCGGGTCTTCCTACGAGCAGTACTTC. Translating it yields CASSLAVSVGGSSYEQYF.

The chain recombines TRBV6-6 with TRBJ2-7; perhaps TRBD2 as D (6 bases). V lost 7 bases and J lost 3, with 10 bases in between. The CDR3 contains 12 residues. Per the germline V gene, CDR1 is MNHNY and CDR2 is SVGAGI (reference sequence). This CDR3 reads CASKLGGYEQYF. The CDR3, as DNA: TGTGCCAGCAAACTCGGGGGCTACGAGCAGTACTTC.

The chain employs TRBV5-1 and TRBJ2-7; 7 bases match TRBD1. Germline-derived CDR1 and CDR2 are SGHRS and YFSETQ. V dropped 4 bases and J dropped 2; count of bases not matched to a gene: 15. CDR3 length: 17 amino acids. This CDR3 is CASSALTGDTLTYEQYF. DNA of the CDR3: TGCGCCAGCAGCGCCCTAACAGGGGACACCTTGACCTACGAGCAGTACTTC.

The rearrangement uses TRBV5-1 and TRBJ1-4; D is undetermined. The CDR3 is made up of 15 amino acids. The germline V gene has CDR1 SGHRS and CDR2 YFSETQ. With 0 bases removed from V and 6 bases from J, the gap between germline ends came to 12 bases. CDR3 loop: CASSLATAVDEKLFF. CDR3 bases: TGCGCCAGCAGCTTGGCCACTGCGGTTGATGAAAAACTGTTTTTT.

The V and J genes are TRBV25-1 and TRBJ1-2; no clear D. Germline lookup yields CDR1 MGHDK and CDR2 SYGVNS. This CDR3 comprises 13 residues. V lost 0 bases and J lost 6, with 8 bases in between. CDR3 coding DNA: TGTGCCAGCAGTGAATACGGTTACGATGGCTACACCTTC. It translates to CASSEYGYDGYTF.

The chain employs TRBV24-1 and TRBJ2-1; 8 positions match TRBD2. V lost 4 bases, J lost 8 bases, and 6 bases stayed unmatched. The germline gives CDR1 KGHDR, CDR2 SFDVKD. This CDR3 spans 14 amino acids. In nucleotides, the CDR3 is TGTGCCACCAGTGAACCGAACGGGGGGGATGAGCAGTTCTTC. It translates to CATSEPNGGDEQFF.

This chain joins TRBV24-1 and TRBJ2-3; no reliable D call. Trimming pared 4 bases from V and 0 bases from J, leaving 4 bases between. The CDR3 has 13 amino acids. Germline lookup yields CDR1 KGHDR and CDR2 SFDVKD. The DNA for the CDR3 is TGTGCCACCAGTGAAAGGAGCACAGATACGCAGTATTTT. Amino acids: CATSERSTDTQYF.

This chain uses TRBV9 with TRBJ1-2, with 7 bases that match TRBD1. The V gene's germline CDR1 is SGDLS and CDR2 YYNGEE. The length of the CDR3 is 14 residues. V dropped 3 bases and J dropped 4; count of bases not matched to a gene: 6. CDR3 sequence (DNA): TGTGCCAGCAGCGATGACAGGGCCATCTATGGCTACACCTTC. Encoded protein: CASSDDRAIYGYTF.

This clone was seen just once. The chain is built from TRBV29-1 and TRBJ2-5; D is unclear. The germline V gene has CDR1 SQVTM and CDR2 ANQGSEA. Trimming left V 7 bases short and J 2 bases short, with 5 bases between. The CDR3 spans 10 residues. This CDR3 is CSATQETQYF. The CDR3, as DNA: TGCAGCGCAACACAAGAGACCCAGTACTTC.

CDR3 sequence (DNA): TGCGCCAGCAGTGTTATAGAGAGAACGTCCTACGAGCAGTACTTC. Translation: CASSVIERTSYEQYF. The chain couples TRBV10-1 to TRBJ2-7, with D unresolved. CDR3 length: 15 residues. Trimming removed 4 bases at V and 1 base at J, with 14 bases between. The germline V gene encodes CDR1 WNHNN and CDR2 SYGVQD (reference sequence).

This chain uses TRBV28 with TRBJ2-3; the match to TRBD1 covers 10 bases. Germline V CDR1 and CDR2: MDHEN, SYDVKM. CDR3 length: 16 amino acids. The V segment lost 8 bases and the J segment 3 bases; nucleotides outside the gene matches: 11. This chain's CDR3 is CASGTGVFAETDTQYF. For the CDR3, the DNA is TGTGCCAGCGGGACAGGGGTTTTCGCCGAGACAGATACGCAGTATTTT. Combining the CDR3 with reference TRBV28 and TRBJ2-3 gives the whole variable domain DVKVTQSSRYLVKRTGEKVFLECVQDMDHENMFWYRQDPGLGLRLIYFSYDVKMKEKGDIPEGYSVSREKKERFSLILESASTNQTSMYLCASGTGVFAETDTQYFGPGTRLTVL.